Presented here are 12 T cell receptor beta chains from one specimen sequenced in a study of blood T cell repertoires in COVID-19 (dated by TCRdb to the early 2020s). Preparation of the library involved the immunoSEQ multiplex PCR assay. This immuneACCESS table, as held by TCRdb, lists in-frame sequences with V and J called but not all clones. Of the missing ones, under half trace to an unresolved V gene in checked studies; the others have no known cause. This sample is represented by 55,000 to 70,000 clones; approximately 92% of them were singletons. The ten largest account for approximately 6.2% of the sample. Input material: peripheral blood. All receptors come from a human donor in a cohort sampled during active COVID-19.

The chain recombines TRBV6-6 with TRBJ2-1, with D possibly TRBD1 on 7 matching bases. The CDR3 loop spans 12 amino acids. Germline V CDR1 and CDR2: MNHNY, SVGAGI (reference sequence). Deletions cut 5 bases from V and 14 bases from J, with 16 bases between. The CDR3 sequence is CASSTSGQREFF. The CDR3 DNA reads as TGTGCCAGCAGTACATCGGGACAGCGGGAGTTCTTC.

The gene calls are TRBV6-6 and TRBJ1-2, with D possibly being TRBD1 (5 bases). Germline assignment: CDR1 MNHNY and CDR2 SVGAGI (reference sequence). The ends were cut back, 8 bases at V and 6 bases at J, with 13 bases in the middle. This CDR3 contains 12 residues. The CDR3 nucleotides are TGTGCCAGCCTTCGGGGGGGAGATGGCTACACCTTC. It is translated as CASLRGGDGYTF.

In this sample, this clone turned up once. The chain employs TRBV9 and TRBJ2-2; no reliable D call. CDR3 length: 15 amino acids. V dropped 3 bases and J dropped 4 bases, with 13 bases sitting between them. From germline, CDR1 is SGDLS and CDR2 YYNGEE. The DNA of the CDR3 is TGTGCCAGCAGCGCCCCCGACTTGTCCACCGGGGAGCTGTTTTTT. Its translation: CASSAPDLSTGELFF.

The chain has TRBV11-3 and TRBJ2-3; D may be TRBD2 (6 bases). Germline V gives CDR1 SGHNT, CDR2 YENEEA. The CDR3 runs 14 residues. V gave up 4 bases and J gave up 4 bases, with 12 bases separating them. The CDR3: CASSSRSGADTQYF. In nucleotides, the CDR3 is TGTGCCAGCAGCTCGCGATCGGGAGCAGATACGCAGTATTTT.

The CDR3 DNA follows: TGTGCCAGCAGACGGGGGGGAGAAGAGACCCAGTACTTC. This translates into CASRRGGEETQYF. This chain uses TRBV7-2 with TRBJ2-5; the match to TRBD2 covers 8 bases. Germline V gene data show CDR1 as SGHTA and CDR2 as FQGNSA. The CDR3 consists of 13 residues. V trimming: 6 bases; J trimming: 3 bases; junction bases outside the gene matches: 3.

This rearrangement joins TRBV7-2 to TRBJ2-1; TRBD2 is a possible D gene (6 bases). CDR1 and CDR2 from the germline V gene are SGHTA and FQGNSA. V was clipped by 2 bases and J by 6 bases, with 11 bases between them. CDR3 length equals 14 residues. In nucleotides, the CDR3 is TGTGCCAGCAGCTTAATTGGAGGGCGCAATGAGCAGTTCTTC. It specifies CASSLIGGRNEQFF.

This clone was counted between two and nine times. The rearrangement links TRBV27 to TRBJ1-5; 7 nucleotides match TRBD1. Germline CDR1 reads MNHEY; CDR2 reads SMNVEV (reference sequence). The CDR3 runs to 14 residues. V lost 4 bases to trimming and J lost 7 bases; unmatched junction nucleotides: 7. The CDR3 protein is CASSYTGVGQPQHF. The CDR3 DNA follows: TGTGCCAGCAGTTATACAGGGGTGGGCCAGCCCCAGCATTTT.

V and J are TRBV5-5 and TRBJ2-1; 7 positions agree with TRBD2. With 1 base clipped from V and 1 base from J, the junction kept 2 bases outside the gene matches. The CDR3 is made up of 15 amino acids. Germline V gene sequence: CDR1 SGHKS, CDR2 YYEKEE (reference sequence). The CDR3 DNA reads as TGTGCCAGCAGCTTGCAGCGGGATTCCTACAATGAGCAGTTCTTC. Translation: CASSLQRDSYNEQFF. Full variable domain (outside the CDR3, taken from reference TRBV5-5 and TRBJ2-1): DAGVTQSPTHLIKTRGQQVTLRCSPISGHKSVSWYQQVLGQGPQFIFQYYEKEERGRGNFPDRFSARQFPNYSSELNVNALLLGDSALYLCASSLQRDSYNEQFFGPGTRLTVL.

This chain links TRBV6-6 with TRBJ2-7, with TRBD2 matching 8 bases. Germline V gene sequence: CDR1 MNHNY, CDR2 SVGAGI (reference sequence). This CDR3 is 15 amino acids long. The ends lost 6 bases at V and 4 bases at J; junction bases unmatched: 11. CDR3 DNA: TGTGCCAGCAGAACCGCGGGGGGTTTTTCTTACGAGCAGTACTTC. This sequence encodes CASRTAGGFSYEQYF.

The chain couples TRBV13 to TRBJ1-4, with D hard to call. Germline CDR1 reads PRHDT; CDR2 reads FYEKMQ (reference sequence). Trimming removed 4 bases at V and 10 bases at J, with 13 bases between. The CDR3 length is 13 residues. The CDR3 coding sequence is TGTGCCAGCAGCTATCGACATTTGGGAAAACTGTTTTTT. This codes for CASSYRHLGKLFF. Looking up the rest from reference TRBV13 and TRBJ1-4 gives the full variable domain: AAGVIQSPRHLIKEKRETATLKCYPIPRHDTVYWYQQGPGQDPQFLISFYEKMQSDKGSIPDRFSAQQFSDYHSELNMSSLELGDSALYFCASSYRHLGKLFFGSGTQLSVL.

The rearrangement uses TRBV6-2 or TRBV6-3 and TRBJ2-1; 11 positions match TRBD2. With V trimmed by 0 bases and J by 6 bases, 1 base remained unmatched. Looked up from germline, CDR1 is MNHEY and CDR2 is SVGEGT. This CDR3 has 15 residues. The CDR3 DNA follows: TGTGCCAGCAGTTACTCGACTAGCGGGATCAATGAGCAGTTCTTC. Translating it yields CASSYSTSGINEQFF.

This clone was detected only once. The chain combines TRBV5-8 with TRBJ2-5, with 7 bases that match TRBD2. Per the germline V gene, CDR1 is SGHTS and CDR2 is YDEGEE. The CDR3 is 13 amino acids. V lost 5 bases, J lost 7 bases, and 8 bases stayed unmatched. In DNA form, the CDR3 reads TGTGCCAGCAGGCCGGGACTATTAGGGACCCAGTACTTC. Translation gives CASRPGLLGTQYF.